The 25 T cell receptor beta chains in this list originate from one sample, sequenced in a study of CD8 T cells in Susac syndrome. The RNA, roughly 0.45 to 1 ug, was put through reverse transcription using random hexamers. TCRdb reprocessed the immunoSEQ multiplex PCR reads with MiXCR, giving one entry per CDR3 protein. The sample lists tens of thousands of distinct CDR3 sequences; 95% to 96% were seen once. Sequenced sample: CD8+ T cells from PBMCs. The receptors derive from a human donor with Susac syndrome.

The V and J genes are TRBV3-1 and TRBJ2-7, with TRBD1 matching over 8 bases. Germline CDR1 reads LGHDT; CDR2 reads YNNKEL (reference sequence). Trimming at V came to 5 bases and at J to 3 bases, leaving 6 bases not matched to a gene. CDR3 length: 14 amino acids. The CDR3 spells CASSIRTGSYEQYF. CDR3 DNA sequence: TGTGCCAGCAGCATACGGACAGGGAGCTACGAGCAGTACTTC.

V and J are TRBV9 and TRBJ2-2; D not resolved. Germline-derived CDR1 and CDR2 are SGDLS and YYNGEE. V was pared by 4 bases and J by 5 bases, with 6 bases between. The CDR3 spans 12 residues. CDR3 residues: CASSISTGELFF. The CDR3 coding sequence is TGTGCCAGCAGCATCAGTACCGGGGAGCTGTTTTTT.

The chain links TRBV20-1 to TRBJ2-7; TRBD2 matches 11 bases. The germline V gene encodes CDR1 DFQATT and CDR2 SNEGSKA (reference sequence). The CDR3 spans 15 residues. V dropped 0 bases and J dropped 5; count of bases not matched to a gene: 6. CDR3 region: CSARDQTSGGDEQYF. CDR3 coding DNA: TGCAGTGCTAGAGATCAAACTAGCGGGGGCGACGAGCAGTACTTC.

The genes are TRBV29-1 and TRBJ2-7; D gene uncertain. Germline V gene data show CDR1 as SQVTM and CDR2 as ANQGSEA. The CDR3 totals 11 residues. V was clipped by 7 bases and J by 0 bases, with 7 bases between them. The CDR3 is CSAASSYEQYF. The CDR3 DNA is TGCAGCGCTGCCAGCTCCTACGAGCAGTACTTC.

DNA of the CDR3: TGCGCCAGCAGCCAAGGTTTTGAGCGGGGGACTAGCACAGATACGCAGTATTTT. Protein sequence: CASSQGFERGTSTDTQYF. The chain employs TRBV4-3 and TRBJ2-3; TRBD2 aligns across 8 bases. Germline CDR1 is LGHNA and CDR2 is YSLEER. This CDR3 has 18 amino acids. Trimming took 1 base from V and 0 from J; bases not matched to a gene: 9.

V is TRBV29-1 and J is TRBJ1-2; 8 bases map to TRBD1. Germline V gives CDR1 SQVTM, CDR2 ANQGSEA. The J segment lost 2 bases and the V segment lost 6 bases, leaving 5 bases of the junction unmatched. The CDR3 totals 13 residues. The CDR3 nucleotides are TGCAGCGTCGACAGGGGTGGGAACTATGGCTACACCTTC. Its protein product is CSVDRGGNYGYTF.

CDR3 nucleotides: TGCAGTGCGAATAATCCGGGACTAGACACAGATACGCAGTATTTT. This encodes CSANNPGLDTDTQYF. V is TRBV20-1 and J is TRBJ2-3; 8 bases match TRBD2. Losses at the gene ends were 6 bases for V and 2 bases for J; bases not matched to a gene: 10. Germline-derived CDR1 and CDR2 are DFQATT and SNEGSKA (reference sequence). The CDR3 has 15 residues.

The chain couples TRBV19 to TRBJ2-7; possibly TRBD1 for D (6 bases). Germline CDR1 reads LNHDA; CDR2 reads SQIVND (reference sequence). Trimming left V 8 bases short and J 0 bases short, with 8 bases between. This CDR3 contains 12 residues. CDR3 region: CASQGSSYEQYF. The CDR3 nucleotides read TGTGCCAGTCAGGGGAGCTCCTACGAGCAGTACTTC.

The genes are TRBV13 and TRBJ2-7; 10 bases align to TRBD1. Germline CDR1 reads PRHDT; CDR2 reads FYEKMQ (reference sequence). The V and J ends lost 0 bases and 6 bases, in that order; junction bases with no gene match: 5. This CDR3 is 15 amino acids long. The CDR3 DNA reads as TGTGCCAGCAGCTTAGGGACAGGGGGCTGGCTCGAGCAGTACTTC. It yields the protein CASSLGTGGWLEQYF.

The chain has TRBV4-2 and TRBJ1-6; 7 bases agree with TRBD1. The J segment lost 5 bases and the V segment lost 4 bases, leaving 17 bases of the junction unmatched. Germline V lookup: CDR1 LGHNA, CDR2 YNFKEQ. The CDR3 is 19 amino acids. CDR3 sequence reads: CASSPSGDSLGSNNSPLHF. The CDR3 DNA reads as TGTGCCAGCAGCCCTTCCGGGGACAGCTTAGGATCCAATAATTCACCCCTCCACTTT.

The chain employs TRBV20-1 and TRBJ2-1; 12 positions match TRBD2. The CDR3 is 15 amino acids. Trimming at V came to 0 bases and at J to 9 bases, leaving 6 bases not matched to a gene. Germline V gene sequence: CDR1 DFQATT, CDR2 SNEGSKA (reference sequence). The CDR3: CSARDASSGGGEQFF. Here the CDR3 DNA reads TGCAGTGCTAGAGATGCGTCTAGCGGGGGGGGTGAGCAGTTCTTC.

This chain connects TRBV28 to TRBJ1-1; D unresolved. The ends were cut back, 3 bases at V and 0 bases at J, with 11 bases in the middle. Germline V gives CDR1 MDHEN, CDR2 SYDVKM. This CDR3 comprises 15 residues. CDR3 sequence: CASSFPRTLNTEAFF. The CDR3 region has the DNA TGTGCCAGCAGTTTCCCCAGGACCCTGAACACTGAAGCTTTCTTT.

This clonotype was seen once. For the CDR3, the DNA is TGTGCCAGCAGCTTTGGGACAACGAAAGAGACCCAGTACTTC. It is translated as CASSFGTTKETQYF. The rearrangement joins TRBV7-9 to TRBJ2-5; TRBD1 might be the D (6 bases). The CDR3 is 14 amino acids. The germline CDR1 and CDR2 sequences are SEHNR and FQNEAQ (reference sequence). Trimming took 3 bases from V and 3 from J, leaving 11 bases between them.

V gene TRBV5-6 combines with J gene TRBJ1-2; no firm D call. Trimming removed 4 bases at V and 4 bases at J, with 14 bases between. CDR1 and CDR2 from the germline V gene are SGHDT and YYEEEE. The CDR3 length is 14 residues. DNA of the CDR3: TGTGCCAGCAGCGAGCCAAATCGGGGCTATGGCTACACCTTC. Protein: CASSEPNRGYGYTF.

The rearrangement links TRBV30 to TRBJ1-1; no definite D call. The CDR3 has 13 residues. The germline V and J ends were trimmed by 1 base and 2 bases, with 8 bases remaining between them. Germline CDR1 is GTSNPN and CDR2 is SVGIG (reference sequence). The CDR3 spells CAWSAGTNTEAFF. The CDR3 DNA reads as TGTGCCTGGAGTGCGGGTACCAACACTGAAGCTTTCTTT. The full variable domain, completed using reference TRBV30 and TRBJ1-1, is SQTIHQWPATLVQPVGSPLSLECTVEGTSNPNLYWYRQAAGRGLQLLFYSVGIGQISSEVPQNLSASRPQDRQFILSSKKLLLSDSGFYLCAWSAGTNTEAFFGQGTRLTVV.

This sequence joins TRBV4-3 and TRBJ1-1; no reliable D call. V lost 0 bases and J lost 1, with 12 bases in between. Looked up from germline, CDR1 is LGHNA and CDR2 is YSLEER. This CDR3 has 16 residues. In DNA form, the CDR3 reads TGCGCCAGCAGCCAAGATCGATCCCCGTCGAACACTGAAGCTTTCTTT. The encoded protein is CASSQDRSPSNTEAFF.

The DNA of the CDR3 is TGTGCCAGCAGCTTTGCCATGAACACTGAAGCTTTCTTT. Protein: CASSFAMNTEAFF. The V gene is TRBV13, the J gene TRBJ1-1; D unclear. CDR1 and CDR2 (germline): PRHDT, FYEKMQ (reference sequence). This CDR3 spans 13 amino acids. V was pared by 3 bases and J by 0 bases, with 5 bases between.

This sequence joins TRBV30 and TRBJ1-2; no clear D. Between the trimmed V and J ends, which lost 2 bases and 4 bases, there was a span of 8 bases. The CDR3 is 12 amino acids. Per germline, CDR1 GTSNPN and CDR2 SVGIG (reference sequence). DNA for the CDR3: TGTGCCTGGAGTTTGCAGACCTATGGCTACACCTTC. It encodes CAWSLQTYGYTF.

V gene TRBV20-1 combines with J gene TRBJ1-4; D may be TRBD1 (6 bases). The CDR3 contains 13 residues. With 6 bases removed from V and 8 bases from J, the gap between germline ends came to 16 bases. Germline V gene sequence: CDR1 DFQATT, CDR2 SNEGSKA (reference sequence). The CDR3 nucleotides are TGCAGTGCCCCGAGGGGGGCTATAGAAAAACTGTTTTTT. It specifies CSAPRGAIEKLFF.

This chain uses TRBV12-3 or TRBV12-4 with TRBJ2-2, with D perhaps matching TRBD1 or TRBD2 (5 bases each). V dropped 3 bases and J dropped 4 bases, with 9 bases sitting between them. The CDR3 sequence is 14 residues long. The CDR3 DNA is TGTGCCAGCAGTTTTGGGGGTTCCACCGGGGAGCTGTTTTTT. Translated: CASSFGGSTGELFF.

The chain employs TRBV20-1 and TRBJ2-5; D tentatively reads TRBD1 or TRBD2 (5 bases each). This CDR3 has 13 residues. V shed 5 bases and J shed 3 bases, with 13 bases lying between them. Germline CDR1 DFQATT, CDR2 SNEGSKA (reference sequence). Here the CDR3 reads CSAEGRGEETQYF. The CDR3, as DNA: TGCAGTGCTGAGGGGAGAGGGGAAGAGACCCAGTACTTC.

This chain uses TRBV4-2 with TRBJ1-5; 8 positions agree with TRBD1. The V segment lost 1 base and the J segment 4 bases; nucleotides outside the gene matches: 3. The germline V gene has CDR1 LGHNA and CDR2 YNFKEQ. The CDR3 length is 15 residues. In DNA, the CDR3 is TGTGCCAGCAGCCAAGGGACAGGGAATAATCAGCCCCAGCATTTT. This codes for CASSQGTGNNQPQHF.

The rearrangement joins TRBV4-3 to TRBJ2-6; TRBD2 is a possible D gene (5 bases). The CDR3 sequence is 17 residues long. Germline-derived CDR1 and CDR2 are LGHNA and YSLEER. Trimming left V 2 bases short and J 0 bases short, with 11 bases between. The CDR3 DNA sequence: TGCGCCAGCAGCCAAATTGAAGGAGGCTCTGGGGCCAACGTCCTGACTTTC. Amino acid sequence: CASSQIEGGSGANVLTF.

This clonotype was found once. The genes are TRBV2 and TRBJ2-5, with D possibly matching TRBD2 (7 bases). V lost 3 bases to trimming and J lost 3 bases, with 17 bases between them. Germline CDR1 SNHLY, CDR2 FYNNEI. The CDR3 is 16 amino acids. CDR3 region: CASSDWGGPREETQYF. CDR3 coding DNA: TGTGCCAGCAGTGACTGGGGGGGCCCGCGGGAAGAGACCCAGTACTTC.

This chain uses TRBV2 with TRBJ1-5, with D unresolved. The CDR3 is 14 amino acids. Between the trimmed V and J ends, which lost 3 bases and 3 bases, there was a span of 9 bases. The germline CDR1 and CDR2 sequences are SNHLY and FYNNEI. The CDR3 nucleotides are TGTGCCAGCAGTGAGACGGTGGTCAATCAGCCCCAGCATTTT. Protein: CASSETVVNQPQHF.